One and the same sample provided the 5 T cell receptor beta chains below, sequenced in a study of cytomegalovirus exposure and HLA in healthy donors. Repertoires were generated with immunoSEQ multiplex PCR, while TCRdb's copy carries only in-frame clones and drops some. The table shows roughly 260,000 clones, with around nine tenths occurring only once. Sequenced material: PBMCs. These receptor sequences come from a young man in good health and CMV-seronegative.

The chain links TRBV5-3 to TRBJ2-1; 8 nucleotides line up with TRBD1. TRBV5-3 is placed among ORFs of uncertain function. Losses at the gene ends were 0 bases for V and 6 bases for J; bases not matched to a gene: 11. This CDR3 has 17 amino acids. The CDR3 loop reads CARSLEQGASEVNEQFF. The CDR3 DNA follows: TGTGCCAGAAGCTTGGAGCAGGGGGCCTCGGAAGTCAATGAGCAGTTCTTC.

In its sample, this clone was seen once. This chain joins TRBV6-8 and TRBJ1-4; D is ambiguous. Trimming stripped 8 bases from V and 8 bases from J, with 9 bases between. The germline V gene has CDR1 MNHGY and CDR2 SAAAGT. The CDR3 has 11 amino acids. CDR3 in amino acids: CASGVREKLFF. DNA for the CDR3: TGTGCCAGCGGAGTCCGAGAAAAACTGTTTTTT.

This chain joins TRBV9 and TRBJ2-5; TRBD1 matches at 7 bases. The CDR3 loop spans 17 amino acids. Germline assignment: CDR1 SGDLS and CDR2 YYNGEE. V lost 4 bases and J lost 1; bases outside the gene matches: 13. In DNA form, the CDR3 reads TGTGCCAGCAGCCCCTTTTGGGACAGTAAGGGCCAAGAGACCCAGTACTTC. As protein: CASSPFWDSKGQETQYF.

CDR3 region: CASTTLQGSEAFF. CDR3 DNA sequence: TGTGCCAGCACCACCCTCCAGGGTTCTGAAGCTTTCTTT. This sequence joins TRBV7-9 and TRBJ1-1; D is perhaps TRBD1 (5 bases). The CDR3 totals 13 residues. Trimming left V 7 bases short and J 6 bases short, with 15 bases between. The germline V gene has CDR1 SEHNR and CDR2 FQNEAQ (reference sequence).

The V and J genes are TRBV7-2 and TRBJ2-5; 11 bases fit TRBD2. After removal of 1 base from V and 7 bases from J, the junction contained 2 bases not matched to a gene. Germline CDR1 and CDR2: SGHTA and FQGNSA. The CDR3 covers 14 residues. This CDR3 reads CASSLVGTSGTQYF. CDR3 nucleotides: TGTGCCAGCAGCTTAGTCGGGACTAGCGGGACCCAGTACTTC.